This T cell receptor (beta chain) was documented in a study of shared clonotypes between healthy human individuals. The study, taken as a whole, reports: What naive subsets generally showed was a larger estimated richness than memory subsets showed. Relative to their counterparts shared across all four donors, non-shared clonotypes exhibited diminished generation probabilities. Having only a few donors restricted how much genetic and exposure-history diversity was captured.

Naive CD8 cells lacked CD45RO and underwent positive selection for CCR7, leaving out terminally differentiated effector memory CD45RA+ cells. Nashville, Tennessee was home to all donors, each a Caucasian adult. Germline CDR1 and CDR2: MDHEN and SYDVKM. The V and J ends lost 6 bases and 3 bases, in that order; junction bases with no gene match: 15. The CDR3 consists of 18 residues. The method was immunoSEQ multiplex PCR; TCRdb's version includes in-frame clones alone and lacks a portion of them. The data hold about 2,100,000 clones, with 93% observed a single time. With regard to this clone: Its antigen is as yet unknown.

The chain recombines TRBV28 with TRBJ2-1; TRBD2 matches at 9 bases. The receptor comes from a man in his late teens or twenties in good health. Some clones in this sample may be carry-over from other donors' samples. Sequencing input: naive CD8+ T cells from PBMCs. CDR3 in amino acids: CASRTNARLAALYNEQFF. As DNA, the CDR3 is TGTGCCAGCAGGACGAATGCCCGACTAGCGGCACTCTACAATGAGCAGTTCTTC.